Shown below are 2 T cell receptor beta chains from a single sample sequenced in a study of blood T cells in healthy people across ages. Together with a sample-barcoded 5' primer, a J-beta primer mix was included in a second PCR lasting roughly 6 to 12 cycles. Each CDR3 protein gets one entry after TCRdb re-called the 5' RACE reads with MiXCR. The sample has over 1.5 million distinct CDR3 sequences, around 48% seen once. The sequenced material came from blood. The receptors originated from a woman aged 40-49 years in good health.

The genes are TRBV6-5 and TRBJ1-2, with TRBD1 matching 8 bases. The junction had 13 bases not matched to a gene; V was cut back by 6 bases and J by 7 bases. The CDR3 contains 15 residues. Germline CDR1 MNHEY, CDR2 SVGAGI. The CDR3 DNA reads as TGTGCCAGCAGATCCCAAGACAGGGGAGGATGTGGCTACACCTTC. Its translation: CASRSQDRGGCGYTF.

The rearrangement joins TRBV12-3 or TRBV12-4 to TRBJ2-7; 7 nucleotides line up with TRBD2. The CDR3 length is 15 residues. V shed 3 bases, J shed 4 bases, and the junction held 9 bases outside the gene matches. CDR3 bases: TGTGCCAGCAGTTTTGCGGGGGAAGGAGGTTACGAGCAGTACTTC. Translating it yields CASSFAGEGGYEQYF.